This TCR beta chain emerged from a study of a mutant IDH1 vaccine in newly diagnosed glioma. About the research overall: Weeks 35 and 47 hosted visits V12 and V13, respectively.

As to this clone: The antigen remains unidentified.

The germline gives CDR1 MGHRA, CDR2 YSYEKL. V was clipped by 4 bases and J by 0 bases, with 15 bases between them. The CDR3 length is 16 residues. Stated time point: week 47, end of study. A 20-mer mutant IDH1 peptide at 300 ug was injected subcutaneously with topical imiquimod. Donor diagnoses consisted of new WHO grade 3 or 4 IDH1-mutant, ATRX-lost astrocytomas. The protocol was immunoSEQ multiplex PCR, while the TCRdb copy is restricted to in-frame clones and leaves out a portion. The data show some 30,000 clones, 80% to 85% seen once. This sequence originates from a man aged 30 to 39 with glioma. The sample was PBMCs, taken from a glioma patient whose treatment included an IDH1 peptide vaccine. The chain joins TRBV4-1 to TRBJ1-1; the D gene is possibly TRBD1 (5 bases). DNA of the CDR3: TGCGCCAGCAGCCTTCCGGGACGGACGATGAACACTGAAGCTTTCTTT. Translation: CASSLPGRTMNTEAFF.